These T cell receptor beta chains were read from a single sample in a study of Ad26.COV2.S vaccination and SARS-CoV-2 variants. Libraries were prepared by immunoSEQ multiplex PCR; TCRdb keeps only in-frame clonotypes and omits some of them. The sample lists almost 400,000 clones, 70% to 90% seen once, with approximately 1.9% in the top ten. This specimen was peripheral blood, taken in a trial of Ad26.COV2.S vaccine versus placebo. These receptors originate from a person aged 18-65 years who received the Ad26.COV2.S COVID-19 vaccine or a placebo. CDR3s include the opening cysteine and the closing phenylalanine or tryptophan. The order of the fields is CDR3 DNA, CDR3 protein, V gene, clone size, D gene, J gene. D genes are given only for firm matches. Clone size is stated in some rows and not others, as once, few, many or a class when expanded.

TGTGCCTGGAGCCGCGGGAGTGGAGAGACCCAGTACTTC CAWSRGSGETQYF TRBV30 . TRBD2 TRBJ2-5
TGTGCCAGCAGCACAGCGGGAGGGCCCTACGAGCAGTACTTC CASSTAGGPYEQYF TRBV3-1/TRBV3-2 . TRBD2 TRBJ2-7
TGTGCCAGCAGTTTAGCGGGCACCGGGGAGCTGTTTTTT CASSLAGTGELFF TRBV12-3/TRBV12-4 . . TRBJ2-2
TGCGCCAGCAGCCCATCTCAGGGGAACACTGAAGCTTTCTTT CASSPSQGNTEAFF TRBV5-1 . . TRBJ1-1
TGTGCCAGCAGCTTACCGGGGGTGGGGAGCTATGGCTACACCTTC CASSLPGVGSYGYTF TRBV5-5 . . TRBJ1-2
TGTGCCAGCAGCGCCCTACAGGGGACAGCCAAAAACATTCAGTACTTC CASSALQGTAKNIQYF TRBV7-8 . TRBD1 TRBJ2-4
TGTGCCAGCTCACCCACAGGGGAGGGCGAGCAGTACTTC CASSPTGEGEQYF TRBV18 . . TRBJ2-7
TGTGCCAGCAGCTCCGAGGGGGGCCTCCGCAATCAGCCCCAGCATTTT CASSSEGGLRNQPQHF TRBV7-9 . . TRBJ1-5
TGCGCCAGCAGCTTAAGGTCGAACACTGAAGCTTTCTTT CASSLRSNTEAFF TRBV5-1 . . TRBJ1-1
TGCGCCAGCAGTGAGTCGATACAGGAGTACAATGAGCAGTTCTTC CASSESIQEYNEQFF TRBV10-1 . . TRBJ2-1
TGTGCCAGCAGCTTGTGGGCTAGTAAAAACATTCAGTACTTC CASSLWASKNIQYF TRBV5-6 . . TRBJ2-4
TGTGCCATCAAACGGGAGGGAGGGACCGAGCAGTACTTC CAIKREGGTEQYF TRBV10-3 . TRBD2 TRBJ2-7
TGCAGCGTTGGGCGGGACAACTACGAGCAGTACTTC CSVGRDNYEQYF TRBV29-1 . . TRBJ2-7
TGTGCCTCCTCCGGGACAAGGGATTCACCCCTCCACTTT CASSGTRDSPLHF TRBV30 . . TRBJ1-6
TGTGCCAGCAGTTTAGGGAGCTACAATGAGCAGTTCTTC CASSLGSYNEQFF TRBV28 few . TRBJ2-1
TGTGCCAGCAGCACCACAGGTTCCACCTACGAGCAGTACTTC CASSTTGSTYEQYF TRBV7-8 . . TRBJ2-7
TGCGCCAGCAGCCTGGTGAGGGATGAGCAGTTCTTC CASSLVRDEQFF TRBV5-1 once . TRBJ2-1
TGTGCCTGGAGTGTAGCTCTGCCCACAGATACGCAGTATTTT CAWSVALPTDTQYF TRBV30 . . TRBJ2-3
TGCAGCGTTGTTCCTAGCGGGTACAATGAGCAGTTCTTC CSVVPSGYNEQFF TRBV29-1 few TRBD2 TRBJ2-1
TGTGCCAGCAGCGTAGATGGGGGGCGGGATGGCTACACCTTC CASSVDGGRDGYTF TRBV9 . . TRBJ1-2
TGTGCCAGCAGCTTGGAGGCTAGCGGGAGGACCTCCTACGAGCAGTACTTC CASSLEASGRTSYEQYF TRBV5-5 . TRBD2 TRBJ2-7
TGTGCCAGCAGTCGGTCCAGGGGTCGAGAGACCCAGTACTTC CASSRSRGRETQYF TRBV28 . . TRBJ2-5
TGTGCCAGCGCCCGGGGGACTAGCGTCTACGAGCAGTACTTC CASARGTSVYEQYF TRBV3-1/TRBV3-2 few TRBD2 TRBJ2-7
TGTGCCAGCAGTTACGGTACAGGGAGCTATGGCTACACCTTC CASSYGTGSYGYTF TRBV6-5 . . TRBJ1-2
TGTGCCAGCAGTTTCCAGCGAAACACTGAAGCTTTCTTT CASSFQRNTEAFF TRBV27 . . TRBJ1-1
TGCGCCAGCAGCTTGGTCTCAGGGCGGGCTTTCTTT CASSLVSGRAFF TRBV5-1 . . TRBJ1-1
TGTGCCAGCAGTTTAAGCGCCTCCTACGAGCAGTACTTC CASSLSASYEQYF TRBV12-3/TRBV12-4 . . TRBJ2-7
TGCAGTGTCGTGGGGGGCTACGAGCAGTACTTC CSVVGGYEQYF TRBV20-1 . . TRBJ2-7
TGTGCCAGCAGTTCCCGGGACAAGGGCACGAGCGCTGAAGCTTTCTTT CASSSRDKGTSAEAFF TRBV6-5 . . TRBJ1-1
TGTGCCAGCTCACCAGGAACGGAATCACGCCCAAATGAGCAGTTCTTC CASSPGTESRPNEQFF TRBV18 once . TRBJ2-1
TGCGCCAGCAGCTTGAGTGGGACCCCCTACGAGCAGTACTTC CASSLSGTPYEQYF TRBV5-1 . . TRBJ2-7
TGCAGCGTTGGGGGGATTCACTCTGGGGCCAACGTCCTGACTTTC CSVGGIHSGANVLTF TRBV29-1 . . TRBJ2-6
TGTGCCCGAATACTGAACACTGAAGCTTTCTTT CARILNTEAFF TRBV30 . . TRBJ1-1
TGTGCCAGTAGTCCCAACCCCGGGGATACGCAGTATTTT CASSPNPGDTQYF TRBV19 . . TRBJ2-3
TGCGCCAGCAGTCAATCGGACGATGGGACCCACAATGAGCAGTTCTTC CASSQSDDGTHNEQFF TRBV23-1 . . TRBJ2-1
TGTGCCACCTTAAGGGGGCGAGGTCAGCCCCAGCATTTT CATLRGRGQPQHF TRBV6-6 . TRBD1 TRBJ1-5
TGCGCCAGCAGGTTAGGGGGCCCGGGGGGTAATCAGCCCCAGCATTTT CASRLGGPGGNQPQHF TRBV10-1 . TRBD1 TRBJ1-5
TGTGCCAGCAGCTTAGGGACTAGCGGGATCCACGATACGCAGTATTTT CASSLGTSGIHDTQYF TRBV7-7 . TRBD2 TRBJ2-3
TGCAGCGTTAATCCTGGGCGGGAGAGCTCCTACGAGCAGTACTTC CSVNPGRESSYEQYF TRBV29-1 once TRBD2 TRBJ2-7
TGTGCCAGTACTTGGGGGGGTGCTATGAACACTGAAGCTTTCTTT CASTWGGAMNTEAFF TRBV19 . . TRBJ1-1
TGTGCCACCAGTGTAGCGGGAGGGGATGAGCAGTTCTTC CATSVAGGDEQFF TRBV24-1 once TRBD2 TRBJ2-1
TGTGCCAGCAGCCAGACAGGGGTCTCCTACGAGCAGTACTTC CASSQTGVSYEQYF TRBV14 once TRBD1 TRBJ2-7
TGTGCCAGTAGTATTGTAGGGACCGGGAACACTGAAGCTTTCTTT CASSIVGTGNTEAFF TRBV19 . . TRBJ1-1
TGTGCCAGCAGCCAAGAGACTGTCTACAGGGTTGATACGCAGTATTTT CASSQETVYRVDTQYF TRBV3-1/TRBV3-2 . . TRBJ2-3
TGTGCCAGCAGCCAAAAGGGGTCCTTGGGCATTCAGTACTTC CASSQKGSLGIQYF TRBV3-1/TRBV3-2 . . TRBJ2-4
TGTGCCATCAGTGGGTCAATCCTGACTAGCGGGGCGAACACCGGGGAGCTGTTTTTT CAISGSILTSGANTGELFF TRBV10-3 . TRBD2 TRBJ2-2
TGTGCCAGCAGCCAAACCGGGGCCCAGCAGTTCTTC CASSQTGAQQFF TRBV7-9 . . TRBJ2-1
TGTGCCAGTAGTATCCGAGGCACTGAAGCTTTCTTT CASSIRGTEAFF TRBV19 . . TRBJ1-1
TGTGCCAGCAGTTTAGGGACAGGGGGCGAGCAGTACTTC CASSLGTGGEQYF TRBV12-3/TRBV12-4 . TRBD1 TRBJ2-7
TGTGCCAGCAGTTGGGGGAACACCGGGGAGCTGTTTTTT CASSWGNTGELFF TRBV28 . . TRBJ2-2
TGTGCCAGCAGCTTGGGAGGGGCGCCGTACGAGCAGTACTTC CASSLGGAPYEQYF TRBV5-6 . . TRBJ2-7
TGTGCCAGTAGTATGGTCCTAGCGGGAGGGTTGGATGAGCAGTTCTTC CASSMVLAGGLDEQFF TRBV19 few TRBD2 TRBJ2-1
TGTGCCAGCAGGGAAACAGATACGCAGTATTTT CASRETDTQYF TRBV2 . . TRBJ2-3
TGTGCCAGCAGCTTAGATGGTTCCTACAATGAGCAGTTCTTC CASSLDGSYNEQFF TRBV7-2 . . TRBJ2-1